The T cell receptor beta chain described here comes from a study of T cells in tumors after PD-1 blockade. The overall study: Daily vismodegib 150 mg continued in a subset of anti-PD-1-treated patients.

Genomic DNA template from tumor biopsies or peripheral blood, 616 ng to 6,004 ng input. Some clones are missing from TCRdb's copy, which holds only in-frame ones; the method was immunoSEQ multiplex PCR. Found here are more than 20,000 clones, about three quarters of them singletons; the top ten hold around 28%. The CDR3 extends over 16 amino acids. The germline V and J ends were trimmed by 6 bases and 5 bases, with 20 bases remaining between them. Germline V gene sequence: CDR1 MNHNY, CDR2 SVGAGI (reference sequence). The sample was PBMCs, taken before anti-PD-1 treatment. The receptor was derived from a human donor with basal cell carcinoma. This chain connects TRBV6-6 to TRBJ2-1; D is possibly TRBD1 (7 bases). The CDR3 spells CASRRPQGGSNNEQFF. DNA for the CDR3: TGTGCCAGCAGACGCCCCCAGGGGGGATCAAACAATGAGCAGTTCTTC.